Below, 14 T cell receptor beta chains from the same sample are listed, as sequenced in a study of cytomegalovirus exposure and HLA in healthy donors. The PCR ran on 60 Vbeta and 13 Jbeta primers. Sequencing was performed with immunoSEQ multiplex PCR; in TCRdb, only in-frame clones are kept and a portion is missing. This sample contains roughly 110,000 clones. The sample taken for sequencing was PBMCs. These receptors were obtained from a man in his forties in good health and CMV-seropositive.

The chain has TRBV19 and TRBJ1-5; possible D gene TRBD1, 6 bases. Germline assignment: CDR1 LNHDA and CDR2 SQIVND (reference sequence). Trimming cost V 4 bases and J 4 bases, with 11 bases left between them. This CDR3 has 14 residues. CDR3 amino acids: CASSTTGPNQPQHF. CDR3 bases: TGTGCCAGTAGTACGACAGGCCCGAATCAGCCCCAGCATTTT.

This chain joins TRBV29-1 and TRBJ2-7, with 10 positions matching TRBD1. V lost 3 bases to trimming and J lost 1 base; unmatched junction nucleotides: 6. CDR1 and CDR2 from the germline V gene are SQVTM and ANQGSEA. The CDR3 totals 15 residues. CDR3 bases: TGCAGCGTTGAGAAGGGACAGGGGATGTCCTACGAGCAGTACTTC. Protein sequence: CSVEKGQGMSYEQYF.

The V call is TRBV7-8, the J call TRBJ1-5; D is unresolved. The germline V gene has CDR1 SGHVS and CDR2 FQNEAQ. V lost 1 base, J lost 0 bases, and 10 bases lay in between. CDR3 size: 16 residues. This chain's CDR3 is CASSLVGGSSNQPQHF. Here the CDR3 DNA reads TGTGCCAGCAGCTTAGTCGGCGGAAGTAGCAATCAGCCCCAGCATTTT.

CDR3 nucleotide sequence: TGTGCCAGCAGTTACTCGGCCTCTGGGGCCAACGTCCTGACTTTC. Its protein is CASSYSASGANVLTF. The rearrangement uses TRBV6-5 and TRBJ2-6; D is unclear. Trimming shortened V by 0 bases and J by 0 bases, and 3 bases separated the two germline ends. Looked up from germline, CDR1 is MNHEY and CDR2 is SVGAGI. The CDR3 sequence is 15 residues long.

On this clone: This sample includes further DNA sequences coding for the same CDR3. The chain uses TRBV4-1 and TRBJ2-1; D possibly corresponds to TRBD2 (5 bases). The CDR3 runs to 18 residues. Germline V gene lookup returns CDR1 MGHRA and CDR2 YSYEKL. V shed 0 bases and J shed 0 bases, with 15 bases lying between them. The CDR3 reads CASSQDSLAGSSYNEQFF. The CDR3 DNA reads TGCGCCAGCAGCCAAGATTCACTGGCGGGTTCCTCCTACAATGAGCAGTTCTTC.

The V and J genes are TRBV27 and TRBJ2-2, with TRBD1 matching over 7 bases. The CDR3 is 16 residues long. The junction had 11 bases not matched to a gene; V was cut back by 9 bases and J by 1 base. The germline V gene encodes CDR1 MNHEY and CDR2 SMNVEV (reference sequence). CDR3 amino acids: CASSQQGFGNTGELFF. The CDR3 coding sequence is TGTGCCAGTAGTCAACAGGGGTTTGGGAACACCGGGGAGCTGTTTTTT.

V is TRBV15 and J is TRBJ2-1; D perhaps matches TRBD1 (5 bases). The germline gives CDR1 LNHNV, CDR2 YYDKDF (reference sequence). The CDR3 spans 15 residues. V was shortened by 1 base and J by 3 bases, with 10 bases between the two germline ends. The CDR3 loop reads CATSRALGVYNEQFF. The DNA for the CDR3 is TGTGCCACCAGCAGAGCTCTAGGGGTCTACAATGAGCAGTTCTTC.

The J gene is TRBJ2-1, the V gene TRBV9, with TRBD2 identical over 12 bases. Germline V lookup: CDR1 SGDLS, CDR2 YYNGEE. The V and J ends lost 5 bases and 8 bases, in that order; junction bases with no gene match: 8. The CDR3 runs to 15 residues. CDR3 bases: TGTGCCAGCAGACTCGGACTAGCGGGGTCGGATGAGCAGTTCTTC. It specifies CASRLGLAGSDEQFF. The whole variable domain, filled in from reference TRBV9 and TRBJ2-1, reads DSGVTQTPKHLITATGQRVTLRCSPRSGDLSVYWYQQSLDQGLQFLIQYYNGEERAKGNILERFSAQQFPDLHSELNLSSLELGDSALYFCASRLGLAGSDEQFFGPGTRLTVL.

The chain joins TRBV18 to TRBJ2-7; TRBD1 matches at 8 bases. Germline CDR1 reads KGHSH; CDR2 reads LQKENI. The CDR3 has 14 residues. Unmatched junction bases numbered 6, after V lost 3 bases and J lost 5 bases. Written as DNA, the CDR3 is TGTGCCAGCTCACCGCGACAGGGGTACCACGAGCAGTACTTC. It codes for CASSPRQGYHEQYF.

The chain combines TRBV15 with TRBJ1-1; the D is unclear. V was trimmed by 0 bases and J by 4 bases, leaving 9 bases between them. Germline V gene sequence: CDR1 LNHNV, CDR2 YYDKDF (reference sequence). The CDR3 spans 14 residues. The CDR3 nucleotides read TGTGCCACCAGCAGAGATGGGGAGGGCACTGAAGCTTTCTTT. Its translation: CATSRDGEGTEAFF.

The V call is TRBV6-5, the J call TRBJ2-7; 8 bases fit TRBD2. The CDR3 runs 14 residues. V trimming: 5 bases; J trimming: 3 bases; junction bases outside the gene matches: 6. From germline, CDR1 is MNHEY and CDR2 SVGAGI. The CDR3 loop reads CASSPPGGDYEQYF. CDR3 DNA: TGTGCCAGCAGTCCTCCGGGAGGGGACTACGAGCAGTACTTC.

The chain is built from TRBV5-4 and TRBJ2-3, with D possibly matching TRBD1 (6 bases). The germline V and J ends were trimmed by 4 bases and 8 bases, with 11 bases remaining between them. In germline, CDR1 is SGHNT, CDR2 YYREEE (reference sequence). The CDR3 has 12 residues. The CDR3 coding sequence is TGTGCCAGCAGCGACAGGAGAGGTACGCAGTATTTT. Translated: CASSDRRGTQYF.

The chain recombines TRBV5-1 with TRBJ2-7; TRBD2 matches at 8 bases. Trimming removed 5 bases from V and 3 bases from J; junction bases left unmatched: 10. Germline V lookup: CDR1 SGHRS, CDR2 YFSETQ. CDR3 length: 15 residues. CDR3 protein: CASRPESGSIYEQYF. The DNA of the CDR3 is TGCGCCAGCAGACCCGAAAGCGGGAGCATCTACGAGCAGTACTTC.

The CDR3 region is CASRKGQAYGYTF. Here the CDR3 DNA reads TGTGCCAGCAGGAAGGGACAGGCCTATGGCTACACCTTC. The chain uses TRBV6-5 and TRBJ1-2; TRBD1 agrees at 8 bases. The CDR3 has 13 residues. V shed 6 bases and J 4 bases; nucleotides not matched to a gene: 4. CDR1 is MNHEY and CDR2 is SVGAGI in the germline V gene.